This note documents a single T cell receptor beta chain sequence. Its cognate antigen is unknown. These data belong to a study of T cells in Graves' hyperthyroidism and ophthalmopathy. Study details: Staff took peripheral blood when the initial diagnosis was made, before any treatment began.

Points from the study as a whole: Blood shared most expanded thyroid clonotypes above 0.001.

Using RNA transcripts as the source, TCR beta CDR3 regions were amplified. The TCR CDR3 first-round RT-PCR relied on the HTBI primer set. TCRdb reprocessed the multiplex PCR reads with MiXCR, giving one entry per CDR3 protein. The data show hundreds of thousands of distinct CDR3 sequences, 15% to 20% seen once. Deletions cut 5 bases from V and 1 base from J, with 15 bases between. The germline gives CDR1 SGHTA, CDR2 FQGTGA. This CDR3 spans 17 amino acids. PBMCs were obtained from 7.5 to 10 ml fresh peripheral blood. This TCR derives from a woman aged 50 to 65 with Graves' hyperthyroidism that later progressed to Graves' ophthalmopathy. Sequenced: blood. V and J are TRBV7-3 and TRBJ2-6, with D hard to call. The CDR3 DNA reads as TGTGCCAGCAGCCCTAACCCGACGGTATCTGGGGCCAACGTCCTGACTTTC. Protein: CASSPNPTVSGANVLTF.